The clone carrying this T cell receptor (beta chain) was observed a few times. Within the sample, other DNA sequences also encode this same CDR3. This record belongs to a study of blood T cell repertoires in COVID-19. Study background: Both acute and convalescent COVID-19 samples were obtained from the United States, Italy and Spain. T cells, B-cell-depleted T cells, or PBMCs supplied cDNA or gDNA.

Generated by immunoSEQ multiplex PCR, the TCRdb table keeps only in-frame clones and is missing some. The table has about 150,000 clones, 78% seen once. This CDR3 comprises 14 residues. Germline values: CDR1 SGHRS, CDR2 YFSETQ. V was pared by 0 bases and J by 0 bases, with 4 bases between. The sample consisted of peripheral blood. This sequence originates from a woman older than 75 with acute or convalescent COVID-19. The chain recombines TRBV5-1 with TRBJ1-3, with no clear D. CDR3 residues: CASSLDSSGNTIYF. CDR3 bases: TGCGCCAGCAGCTTGGACAGCTCTGGAAACACCATATATTTT.